Included here is one T cell receptor beta chain sequence, with context. This CDR3 is 16 amino acids long. Trimming removed 0 bases from V and 7 bases from J, with 15 bases in between. Looked up from germline, CDR1 is LGHNA and CDR2 is YSLEER. Assay used: immunoSEQ multiplex PCR; TCRdb lists only in-frame clones, some missing. This repertoire shows approximately 340,000 clones, approximately 74% found once; its top ten account for about a tenth. This sample was taken from a study of shared clonotypes between healthy human individuals. The sequence derives from a young man in good health. Sequencing input: memory CD4+ T cells sorted from blood. The subset: CD45RA-negative fraction. The V and J genes are TRBV4-3 and TRBJ2-2, with TRBD1 as a possible D gene (6 bases). CDR3 protein: CASSQEQGSPIGELFF. The DNA for the CDR3 is TGCGCCAGCAGCCAAGAGCAGGGGAGCCCCATCGGGGAGCTGTTTTTT.